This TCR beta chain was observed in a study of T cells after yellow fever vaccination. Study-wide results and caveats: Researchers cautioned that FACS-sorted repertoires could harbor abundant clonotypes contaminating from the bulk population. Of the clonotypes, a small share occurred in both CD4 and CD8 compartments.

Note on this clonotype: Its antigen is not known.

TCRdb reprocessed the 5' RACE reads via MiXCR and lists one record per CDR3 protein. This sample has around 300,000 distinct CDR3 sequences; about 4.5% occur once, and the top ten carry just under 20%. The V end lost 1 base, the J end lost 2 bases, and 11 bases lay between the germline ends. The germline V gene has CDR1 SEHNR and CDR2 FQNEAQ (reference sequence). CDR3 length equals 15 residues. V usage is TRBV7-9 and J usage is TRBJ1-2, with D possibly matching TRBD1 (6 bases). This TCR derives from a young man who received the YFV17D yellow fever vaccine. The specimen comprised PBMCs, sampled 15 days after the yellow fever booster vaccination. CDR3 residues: CASSLEQGSNYGYTF. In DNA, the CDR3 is TGTGCCAGCAGCTTAGAACAGGGCTCCAACTATGGCTACACCTTC.